One sample yielded the 29 T cell receptor beta chains listed below, sequenced in a study of siplizumab effects on memory and regulatory T cells (dated by TCRdb to 2018 to 2020). Receptors were amplified or captured by the immunoSEQ multiplex PCR assay. TCRdb retrieved this table from immuneACCESS and kept in-frame rearrangements only. Not all clones are present; in checked studies, unresolved V genes account for under half, and no reason is known for the remainder. Recorded for this sample are approximately 100,000 clones; about 95% of them occurred a single time. The ten largest clonotypes hold around 1.4% of the sample. The material sequenced was non-Treg CD4+ T cells sorted from blood. Taken with the paper, the label for cell subset or site translates to: FACS-sorted unstimulated CD4+ non-regulatory T cells. The source of these receptors is a human donor in good health.

CDR3 in amino acids: CATQKRDREAEAFF. The CDR3 DNA is TGTGCCACGCAGAAACGGGACAGGGAGGCTGAAGCTTTCTTT. V and J are TRBV6-5 and TRBJ1-1, with 9 nucleotides matching TRBD1. This CDR3 region has 14 residues. V dropped 10 bases and J dropped 6; count of bases not matched to a gene: 12. CDR1 is MNHEY and CDR2 is SVGAGI in the germline V gene.

The V call is TRBV6-5, the J call TRBJ1-1; a weak D match, TRBD1 (5 bases). Trimming cost V 2 bases and J 10 bases, with 14 bases left between them. The CDR3 loop spans 13 amino acids. Germline CDR1 MNHEY, CDR2 SVGAGI. Here the CDR3 DNA reads TGTGCCAGCAGTTACAACTACAGGTCTCGAGCTTTCTTT. Amino acids: CASSYNYRSRAFF.

The V and J genes are TRBV27 and TRBJ2-7; D remains unclear. This CDR3 has 15 residues. Germline assignment: CDR1 MNHEY and CDR2 SMNVEV (reference sequence). The V and J ends lost 6 bases and 3 bases respectively, with 18 bases between them. The CDR3 here is CASRARAERDYEQYF. In DNA form, the CDR3 reads TGTGCCAGCAGGGCCCGGGCAGAAAGAGACTACGAGCAGTACTTC.

V and J are TRBV5-1 and TRBJ1-1; D is ambiguous. This CDR3 has 13 residues. Germline V CDR1 and CDR2: SGHRS, YFSETQ. Trimming removed 3 bases at V and 2 bases at J, with 8 bases between. The CDR3 reads CASSYSQNTEAFF. CDR3 sequence (DNA): TGCGCCAGCAGCTACAGCCAAAACACTGAAGCTTTCTTT.

This sequence joins TRBV15 and TRBJ1-5; D not certain. CDR3 length: 15 residues. V lost 0 bases and J lost 3, with 9 bases in between. CDR1 is LNHNV and CDR2 is YYDKDF in the germline V gene (reference sequence). CDR3 region: CATSRERLLNQPQHF. The CDR3 coding sequence is TGTGCCACCAGCAGAGAACGACTTCTCAATCAGCCCCAGCATTTT.

This clone was recorded once. The chain is built from TRBV28 and TRBJ1-1; no firm D call. V was cut by 3 bases and J by 3 bases, with 11 bases left in between. Germline CDR1 reads MDHEN; CDR2 reads SYDVKM. CDR3 size: 14 residues. In nucleotides, the CDR3 is TGTGCCAGCAGTTTGCGAACACCCTACACTGAAGCTTTCTTT. Amino acid sequence: CASSLRTPYTEAFF. The whole variable domain, filled in from reference TRBV28 and TRBJ1-1, reads DVKVTQSSRYLVKRTGEKVFLECVQDMDHENMFWYRQDPGLGLRLIYFSYDVKMKEKGDIPEGYSVSREKKERFSLILESASTNQTSMYLCASSLRTPYTEAFFGQGTRLTVV.

The J gene is TRBJ2-5, the V gene TRBV2, with a possible D match to TRBD1 (5 bases). This CDR3 is built from 13 residues. CDR1 and CDR2 from the germline V gene are SNHLY and FYNNEI. Trimming removed 7 bases from V and 2 bases from J, with 11 bases in between. CDR3 amino acids: CASTPDRQETQYF. The DNA of the CDR3 is TGTGCCAGCACTCCCGACAGACAAGAGACCCAGTACTTC.

This clone was picked up a small number of times. The chain links TRBV18 to TRBJ1-1, with 7 bases that match TRBD1. The CDR3 is made up of 15 amino acids. Trimming took 6 bases from V and 3 from J; bases not matched to a gene: 10. The germline V gene encodes CDR1 KGHSH and CDR2 LQKENI. CDR3 nucleotide sequence: TGTGCCAGCTCCGGGGGACAGATACTCTACACTGAAGCTTTCTTT. Protein product: CASSGGQILYTEAFF.

The J gene is TRBJ1-1, the V gene TRBV4-1, with unresolved D. Trimming cost V 3 bases and J 4 bases, with 15 bases left between them. Germline CDR1 is MGHRA and CDR2 is YSYEKL. This CDR3 is built from 15 residues. The CDR3 DNA reads TGCGCCAGCAGCCAGAGCCCAGGCCGGCCCACTGAAGCTTTCTTT. Translated, it gives CASSQSPGRPTEAFF.

The chain joins TRBV6-5 to TRBJ2-5, with D uncertain. This CDR3 spans 15 amino acids. From germline, CDR1 is MNHEY and CDR2 SVGAGI. Trimming removed 6 bases at V and 2 bases at J, with 16 bases between. The CDR3 bases are TGTGCCAGCAGCCAGACAACGACCAGTCAAGAGACCCAGTACTTC. Translating it yields CASSQTTTSQETQYF.

The rearrangement uses TRBV5-1 and TRBJ1-3, with 7 bases fitting TRBD1. Unmatched junction bases numbered 3, after V lost 7 bases and J lost 2 bases. CDR1 and CDR2 from the germline V gene are SGHRS and YFSETQ. The CDR3 spans 13 residues. CDR3 amino acids: CASRQGTGNTIYF. The CDR3 nucleotides are TGCGCCAGCCGACAGGGAACTGGAAACACCATATATTTT.

The chain combines TRBV6-6 with TRBJ1-2; a possible D gene is TRBD1 (6 bases). Germline assignment: CDR1 MNHNY and CDR2 SVGAGI (reference sequence). This CDR3 has 15 residues. V dropped 5 bases and J dropped 2 bases, with 15 bases sitting between them. As DNA, the CDR3 is TGTGCCAGCAGTCGGGGGGGGCCGGCCAACTATGGCTACACCTTC. This encodes CASSRGGPANYGYTF.

This chain links TRBV2 with TRBJ2-7, with unresolved D. Germline CDR1 SNHLY, CDR2 FYNNEI. The CDR3 is 16 amino acids. The V end lost 4 bases, the J end lost 1 base, and 17 bases lay between the germline ends. This CDR3 reads CASSGKDLAVSYEQYF. CDR3 DNA sequence: TGTGCCAGCAGTGGAAAAGATCTGGCCGTATCCTACGAGCAGTACTTC.

J is TRBJ2-7 and V is TRBV9; weak D call: TRBD2 (5 bases). This CDR3 spans 14 amino acids. Trimming left V 0 bases short and J 6 bases short, with 13 bases between. Germline V gene data show CDR1 as SGDLS and CDR2 as YYNGEE. CDR3 amino acids: CASSVGRVAGEQYF. CDR3 nucleotides: TGTGCCAGCAGCGTAGGGCGGGTCGCGGGCGAGCAGTACTTC. The full variable domain, its missing parts supplied by reference TRBV9 and TRBJ2-7, is DSGVTQTPKHLITATGQRVTLRCSPRSGDLSVYWYQQSLDQGLQFLIQYYNGEERAKGNILERFSAQQFPDLHSELNLSSLELGDSALYFCASSVGRVAGEQYFGPGTRLTVT.

The chain employs TRBV6-5 and TRBJ1-2; 7 nucleotides align to TRBD1. CDR1 is MNHEY, CDR2 SVGAGI, per germline. The ends lost 0 bases at V and 3 bases at J; junction bases unmatched: 1. The CDR3 runs 14 residues. For the CDR3, the DNA is TGTGCCAGCAGTTACTCGCAGGGGGACTATGGCTACACCTTC. This gives the protein CASSYSQGDYGYTF.

The CDR3 DNA sequence: TGCGCCACCGAAAGACGAAAGGTACGGCAGCCCCAGCATTTT. Residues: CATERRKVRQPQHF. The chain couples TRBV10-1 to TRBJ1-5; D unclear. The V gene's germline CDR1 is WNHNN and CDR2 SYGVQD (reference sequence). The CDR3 length is 14 residues. Trimming took 10 bases from V and 7 from J, leaving 20 bases between them.

The rearrangement uses TRBV19 and TRBJ1-2; 10 positions agree with TRBD1. CDR1 is LNHDA, CDR2 SQIVND, per germline (reference sequence). CDR3 size: 16 residues. After removal of 7 bases from V and 8 bases from J, the junction contained 16 bases not matched to a gene. The CDR3 protein is CASNLRRDRGREGYTF. In nucleotides, the CDR3 is TGTGCCAGTAATCTCCGAAGGGACAGGGGTCGTGAGGGCTACACCTTC.

This rearrangement joins TRBV28 to TRBJ2-7; TRBD2 is a possible D gene (5 bases). Germline V lookup: CDR1 MDHEN, CDR2 SYDVKM. The CDR3 runs 18 residues. The V and J ends lost 4 bases and 3 bases respectively, with 25 bases between them. The CDR3 DNA is TGTGCCAGCAGTTCCGTTTTACGAAGAGCTAGCTTCGTCTACGAGCAGTACTTC. This encodes CASSSVLRRASFVYEQYF.

The chain has TRBV29-1 and TRBJ1-2; D gene ambiguous. V shed 7 bases and J shed 0 bases, with 6 bases lying between them. Germline CDR1 reads SQVTM; CDR2 reads ANQGSEA. This CDR3 comprises 11 residues. CDR3 residues: CSGGSNYGYTF. In nucleotides, the CDR3 is TGCAGCGGCGGATCTAACTATGGCTACACCTTC.

The chain couples TRBV19 to TRBJ2-5, with D perhaps matching TRBD2 (5 bases). The germline gives CDR1 LNHDA, CDR2 SQIVND (reference sequence). CDR3 length: 14 amino acids. Trimming took 6 bases from V and 4 from J, leaving 15 bases between them. The CDR3 sequence is CASRRFGLAETQYF. The DNA of the CDR3 is TGTGCCAGTAGAAGGTTTGGACTGGCAGAGACCCAGTACTTC. Full variable domain (rest looked up from reference TRBV19 and TRBJ2-5): DGGITQSPKYLFRKEGQNVTLSCEQNLNHDAMYWYRQDPGQGLRLIYYSQIVNDFQKGDIAEGYSVSREKKESFPLTVTSAQKNPTAFYLCASRRFGLAETQYFGPGTRLLVL.

This clone was recorded a few times. This chain links TRBV2 with TRBJ2-7, with 7 bases aligning to TRBD2. The germline V gene has CDR1 SNHLY and CDR2 FYNNEI. The CDR3 consists of 13 residues. V shed 10 bases and J 2 bases; nucleotides not matched to a gene: 8. CDR3 nucleotides: TGTGCCACCACTTTAGCGGGCGCCTACGAGCAGTACTTC. It is translated as CATTLAGAYEQYF.

This clone was observed a handful of times. In DNA, the CDR3 is TGTGCCAGCAGCCTAACTGTGGGACGCCCGAACACTGAAGCTTTCTTT. Translation gives CASSLTVGRPNTEAFF. The chain has TRBV7-9 and TRBJ1-1; perhaps TRBD1 as D (5 bases). V gave up 5 bases and J gave up 1 base, with 17 bases separating them. CDR1 is SEHNR, CDR2 FQNEAQ, per germline (reference sequence). The CDR3 contains 16 residues.

V and J are TRBV11-2 and TRBJ1-6; D gene unclear. The V and J ends lost 5 bases and 10 bases respectively, with 15 bases between them. This CDR3 has 14 residues. Germline V gene sequence: CDR1 SGHAT, CDR2 FQNNGV. The CDR3: CASSPSNVRSPLHF. The DNA of the CDR3 is TGTGCCAGCAGCCCCAGCAATGTACGGTCACCCCTCCACTTT.

V is TRBV21-1 and J is TRBJ2-5; TRBD2, as called in the table, went unchecked against the DNA. TRBV21-1 counts as a pseudogene. There are 15 residues in the CDR3. The CDR3 nucleotides are TGTGCCAGCAGCAAAAACGCGGGACACCAAGAGACCCAGTACTTC. Protein product: CASSKNAGHQETQYF.

The chain uses TRBV6-5 and TRBJ2-1; no clear D gene. Germline assignment: CDR1 MNHEY and CDR2 SVGAGI. The CDR3 contains 13 residues. The V and J ends lost 0 bases and 9 bases respectively, with 9 bases between them. The CDR3 nucleotides read TGTGCCAGCAGTTACTCTGGGCTGGGTGAGCAGTTCTTC. Its translation is CASSYSGLGEQFF.

This chain joins TRBV15 and TRBJ1-1; D uncertain. In germline, CDR1 is LNHNV, CDR2 YYDKDF (reference sequence). Trimming shortened V by 0 bases and J by 1 base, and 6 bases separated the two germline ends. The CDR3 covers 14 residues. The CDR3 sequence is CATSRDRENTEAFF. For the CDR3, the DNA is TGTGCCACCAGCAGAGATCGAGAGAACACTGAAGCTTTCTTT.

The gene calls are TRBV11-2 and TRBJ2-4; D is perhaps TRBD1 (6 bases). The CDR3 is 15 residues long. Trimming cost V 6 bases and J 3 bases, with 15 bases left between them. Germline V gene data show CDR1 as SGHAT and CDR2 as FQNNGV. This CDR3 is CASRPISDSKNIQYF. The CDR3 DNA is TGTGCCAGCAGACCTATTTCGGACAGCAAAAACATTCAGTACTTC. Using reference TRBV11-2 and TRBJ2-4 for the parts outside the CDR3, the full variable domain is EAGVAQSPRYKIIEKRQSVAFWCNPISGHATLYWYQQILGQGPKLLIQFQNNGVVDDSQLPKDRFSAERLKGVDSTLKIQPAKLEDSAVYLCASRPISDSKNIQYFGAGTRLSVL.

J is TRBJ2-3 and V is TRBV6-1; 9 bases are shared with TRBD2. The germline V gene encodes CDR1 MNHNS and CDR2 SASEGT. V lost 7 bases, J lost 5 bases, and 10 bases stayed unmatched. This CDR3 has 15 amino acids. The CDR3 coding sequence is TGTGCCAGCACCCTGTGGCGGGAGGGCCGAGATACGCAGTATTTT. The encoded protein is CASTLWREGRDTQYF.

The sample holds one count of this clone. The chain has TRBV7-2 and TRBJ1-4; maybe TRBD1 (5 bases). The CDR3 has 14 residues. V lost 3 bases, J lost 4 bases, and 9 bases lay in between. Germline loops: CDR1 SGHTA, CDR2 FQGNSA. In nucleotides, the CDR3 is TGTGCCAGCAGCTTGGGACCGAGTAATGAAAAACTGTTTTTT. Translated, it gives CASSLGPSNEKLFF.